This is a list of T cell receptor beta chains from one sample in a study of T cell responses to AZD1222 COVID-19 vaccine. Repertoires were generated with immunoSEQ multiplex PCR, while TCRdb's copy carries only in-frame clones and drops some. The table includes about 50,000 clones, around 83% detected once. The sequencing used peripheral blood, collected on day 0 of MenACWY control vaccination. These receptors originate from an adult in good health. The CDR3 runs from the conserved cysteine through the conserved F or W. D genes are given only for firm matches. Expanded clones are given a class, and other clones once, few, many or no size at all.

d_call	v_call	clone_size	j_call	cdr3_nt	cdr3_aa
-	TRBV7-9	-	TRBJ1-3	TGTGCCAGCAGCTTAGAGGGGCTTACCATATATTTT	CASSLEGLTIYF
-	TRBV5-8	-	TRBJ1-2	TGTGCCAGCAGCCGGACACCTAACTATGGCTACACCTTC	CASSRTPNYGYTF
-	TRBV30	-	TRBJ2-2	TGTGCCTGGAGTTTAATCACCGGGGAGCTGTTTTTT	CAWSLITGELFF
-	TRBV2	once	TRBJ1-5	TGTGCCAGCCTAGGAGGGAGCAATCAGCCCCAGCATTTT	CASLGGSNQPQHF
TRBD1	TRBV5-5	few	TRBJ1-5	TGTGCCAGCAGCTCCAACAGGGGATTGGATAGCAATCAGCCCCAGCATTTT	CASSSNRGLDSNQPQHF
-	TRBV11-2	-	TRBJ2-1	TGTGCCAGCAGCGCCCTCCAGCAGGTCGGCTCCTACAATGAGCAGTTCTTC	CASSALQQVGSYNEQFF
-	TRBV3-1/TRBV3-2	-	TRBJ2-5	TGTGCCAGCAGCCAAGATCTAGGTAGAGGGATCGAGACCCAGTACTTC	CASSQDLGRGIETQYF
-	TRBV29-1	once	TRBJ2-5	TGCAGCGTTGAGGAAGGCGGGGAGACCCAGTACTTC	CSVEEGGETQYF
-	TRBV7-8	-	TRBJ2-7	TGTGCCAGCAGCTTTGGCAGGACCTCCTACGAGCAGTACTTC	CASSFGRTSYEQYF
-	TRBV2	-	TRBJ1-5	TGTGCCAGCAGTGTGGACATCCTAAGGGATCAGCCCCAGCATTTT	CASSVDILRDQPQHF
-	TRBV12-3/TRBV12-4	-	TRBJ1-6	TGTGCCAGCAGCAGGGGACGGTCACCCCTCCACTTT	CASSRGRSPLHF
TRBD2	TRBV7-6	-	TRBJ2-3	TGTGCCAGCAGCCCGAGACTAGCGGGAGGGCCAGTGGGAAGCACAGATACGCAGTATTTT	CASSPRLAGGPVGSTDTQYF
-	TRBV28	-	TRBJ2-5	TGTGCCAGCAGTTTAGACCGAGGTTGGCGGGAGACCCAGTACTTC	CASSLDRGWRETQYF
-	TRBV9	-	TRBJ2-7	TGTGCCAGCAGCGTAGGTCCGGGCGACAAGCAGTACTTC	CASSVGPGDKQYF
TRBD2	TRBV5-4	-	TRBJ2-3	TGTGCCAGCAGCCTCAAGATAGCGGGAGGGCCGGCAGATACGCAGTATTTT	CASSLKIAGGPADTQYF
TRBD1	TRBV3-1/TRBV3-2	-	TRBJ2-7	TGTGCCAGCAGCCAAGCCTGGACAGGGGGCAGAAACGAGCAGTACTTC	CASSQAWTGGRNEQYF
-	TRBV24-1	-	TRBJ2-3	TGTGCCACCAGTGAACTAGATGCAGATACGCAGTATTTT	CATSELDADTQYF
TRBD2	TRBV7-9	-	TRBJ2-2	TGTGCCAGCAGCACCCATTCCGATCTAGCGGGAGGTGCCACCGGGGAGCTGTTTTTT	CASSTHSDLAGGATGELFF
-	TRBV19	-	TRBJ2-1	TGTGCCAGTAGTATCGGGGGGCCAGGTGGGAATGAGCAGTTCTTC	CASSIGGPGGNEQFF
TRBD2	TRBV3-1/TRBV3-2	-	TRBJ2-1	TGTGCCAGCAGCCAACCTCCTATAGGACTAGCGGGAGCCCTTTATAATGAGCAGTTCTTC	CASSQPPIGLAGALYNEQFF
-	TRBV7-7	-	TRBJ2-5	TGTGCTAGCAGCTTGAATGGTGTCGGCGAGACCCAGTACTTC	CASSLNGVGETQYF
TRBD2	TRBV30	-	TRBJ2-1	TGTGCCTGGAACGCGCCTGTTGGGGGGGCAGCGGGAGGCAATGAGCAGTTCTTC	CAWNAPVGGAAGGNEQFF
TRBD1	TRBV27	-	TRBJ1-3	TGTGCCAGCAGTTCCCCAGCCGACAGGGGCTCTGGAAACACCATATATTTT	CASSSPADRGSGNTIYF
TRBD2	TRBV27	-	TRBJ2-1	TGTGCCAGCAGTGCGATGACTAGCGGGACACTTTACAATGAGCAGTTCTTC	CASSAMTSGTLYNEQFF
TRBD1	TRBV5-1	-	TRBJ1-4	TGCGCCAGCAGCTACGGACAGGGACCTGAAAAACTGTTTTTT	CASSYGQGPEKLFF
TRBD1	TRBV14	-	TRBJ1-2	TGTGCCAGCAGCCCGGGACAGGGAATCCAATATGGCTACACCTTC	CASSPGQGIQYGYTF
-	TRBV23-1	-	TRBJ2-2	TGCGCCAGCAGTCAATTAGGGAAGAAAGGGAACACCGGGGAGCTGTTTTTT	CASSQLGKKGNTGELFF
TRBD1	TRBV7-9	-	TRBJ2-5	TGTGCCAGCAGACAAAGGGACAGGGGGCATGAGACCCAGTACTTC	CASRQRDRGHETQYF
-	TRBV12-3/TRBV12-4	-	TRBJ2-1	TGTGCCAGCAGTTTCCTTAGTGCTAATGAGCAGTTCTTC	CASSFLSANEQFF
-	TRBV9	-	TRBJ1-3	TGTGCCAGCAGCGCCCAATTTTACCTCTCTGGAAACACCATATATTTT	CASSAQFYLSGNTIYF
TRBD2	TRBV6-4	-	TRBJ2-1	TGTGCCAGCAGTGGAGAAGCGGGATCCTACAATGAGCAGTTCTTC	CASSGEAGSYNEQFF
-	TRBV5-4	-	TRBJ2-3	TGTGCCAGCAGCTTGGACCAGCCCACAGATACGCAGTATTTT	CASSLDQPTDTQYF
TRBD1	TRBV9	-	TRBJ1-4	TGTGCCAGCAGCGGGGGACAGAGGGGAACTAATGAAAAACTGTTTTTT	CASSGGQRGTNEKLFF
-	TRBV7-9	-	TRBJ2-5	TGTGCCAGCAGCTACGGGACGGGGGAGACCCAGTACTTC	CASSYGTGETQYF
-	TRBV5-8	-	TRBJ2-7	TGTGCCAGCAGCTTGGCCGAGGTGAGCACAGGGCCCTACGAGCAGTACTTC	CASSLAEVSTGPYEQYF
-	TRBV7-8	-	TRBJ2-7	TGTGCCAGCAGCTTAGCGGGGGGATACGAGCAGTACTTC	CASSLAGGYEQYF
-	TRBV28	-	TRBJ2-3	TGTGCCAGCAGTTTAGGTGGCGGAGCCACAGATACGCAGTATTTT	CASSLGGGATDTQYF
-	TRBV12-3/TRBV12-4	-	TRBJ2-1	TGTGCCAGCAGTTTGGCCGTGGACAATGAGCAGTTCTTC	CASSLAVDNEQFF
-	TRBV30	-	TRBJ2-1	TGTGCCTGGAGTGCGGGCCTTAGTGGGAATGAGCAGTTCTTC	CAWSAGLSGNEQFF
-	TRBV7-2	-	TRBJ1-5	TGTGCCAGCAGCTTAAAACCCAGGGATCAGCCCCAGCATTTT	CASSLKPRDQPQHF
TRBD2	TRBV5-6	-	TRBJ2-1	TGTGCCAGCAGCTTGGGTAGCGGGAGGGCCCGCTCCTACAATGAGCAGTTCTTC	CASSLGSGRARSYNEQFF
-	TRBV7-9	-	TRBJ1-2	TGTGCCAGCAGCTTAGCTGGGTGGAGCTATGGCTACACCTTC	CASSLAGWSYGYTF
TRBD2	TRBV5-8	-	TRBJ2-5	TGTGCCAGCAGTTTTCCTAGCGGGATTGGAGAGACCCAGTACTTC	CASSFPSGIGETQYF
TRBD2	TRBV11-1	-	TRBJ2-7	TGTGCCAGCAGCGCCTCACCGGGACTAGGCTACGAGCAGTACTTC	CASSASPGLGYEQYF
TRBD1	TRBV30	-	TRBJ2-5	TGTGCCTGGAGTTATTGGGACAGGGACCAAGAGACCCAGTACTTC	CAWSYWDRDQETQYF
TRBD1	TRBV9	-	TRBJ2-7	TGTGCCAGCAGCGTGACCCCGACAGGGGAAGGCAACGAGCAGTACTTC	CASSVTPTGEGNEQYF
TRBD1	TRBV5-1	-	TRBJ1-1	TGCGCCAGCAGTCGACAGGGCGTGAATCTGAACACTGAAGCTTTCTTT	CASSRQGVNLNTEAFF
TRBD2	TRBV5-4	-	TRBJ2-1	TGTGCCAGCAGCTTGGGGGCTAGCGGGGTCTACAATGAGCAGTTCTTC	CASSLGASGVYNEQFF
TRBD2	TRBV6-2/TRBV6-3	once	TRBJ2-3	TGTGCCAGCAGTTACTCGGCGGGAGACAGCACAGATACGCAGTATTTT	CASSYSAGDSTDTQYF